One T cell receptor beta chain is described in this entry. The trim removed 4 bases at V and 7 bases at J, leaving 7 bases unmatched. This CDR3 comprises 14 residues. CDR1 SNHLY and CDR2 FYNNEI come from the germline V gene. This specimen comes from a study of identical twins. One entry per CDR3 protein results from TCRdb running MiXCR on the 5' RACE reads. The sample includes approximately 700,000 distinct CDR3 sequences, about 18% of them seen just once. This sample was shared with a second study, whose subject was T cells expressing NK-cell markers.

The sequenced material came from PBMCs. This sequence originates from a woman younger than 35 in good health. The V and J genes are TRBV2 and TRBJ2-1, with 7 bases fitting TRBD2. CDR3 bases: TGTGCCAGCAGTGGGGGGGGGAATGAGAATGAGCAGTTCTTC. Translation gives CASSGGGNENEQFF.